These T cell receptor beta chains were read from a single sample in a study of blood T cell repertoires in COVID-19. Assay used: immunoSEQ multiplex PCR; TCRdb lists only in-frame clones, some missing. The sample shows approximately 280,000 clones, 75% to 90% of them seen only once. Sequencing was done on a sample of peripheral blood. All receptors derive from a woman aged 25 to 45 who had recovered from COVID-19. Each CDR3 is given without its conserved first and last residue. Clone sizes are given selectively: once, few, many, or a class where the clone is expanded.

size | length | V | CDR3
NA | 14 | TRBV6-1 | ASSETGQSPSYEQY
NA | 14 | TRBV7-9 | ASSLVRGSGNSPLH
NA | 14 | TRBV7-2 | ASSLNSQGGLLGYT
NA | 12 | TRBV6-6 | ASIAAGADQPQH
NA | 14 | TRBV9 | ASSPQMEGGGNTIY
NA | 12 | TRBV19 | ASSLWTDHYGYT
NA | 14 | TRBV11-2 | ASSPSGGGPYNEQF
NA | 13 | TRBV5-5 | ASSGGGDLGETQY
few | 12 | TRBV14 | ASRLAGGNGELF
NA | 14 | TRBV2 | ASRTGGAANQETQY
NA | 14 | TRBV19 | ASSAPGQGTRETQY
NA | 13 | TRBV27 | ASSLSASGSYEQF
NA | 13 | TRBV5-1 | ASSLETGAGNTIY
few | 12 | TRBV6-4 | ASSETGGTGELF
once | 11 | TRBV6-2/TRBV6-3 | ASSYETNYEQY
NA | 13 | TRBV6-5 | ASSYLTGGGEKLF
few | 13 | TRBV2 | ASSERETGGRPQH
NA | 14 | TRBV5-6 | ASSLETTSGSYEQY
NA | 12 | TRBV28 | ASTSGIVRDTQY
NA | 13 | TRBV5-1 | ASSPEAGRNTEAF
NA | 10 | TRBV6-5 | ASGAQAYEQY
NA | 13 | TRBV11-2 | ASSVSGTEGSPLH
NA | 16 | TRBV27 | ASMRTGTGGVVYYGYT
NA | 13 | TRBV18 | ASSPLTGGYNEQF
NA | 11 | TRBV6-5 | ASTNAGHTEAF
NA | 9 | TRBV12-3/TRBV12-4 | ASRQNYEQY
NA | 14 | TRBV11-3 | ASSSRKGTDSYEQY